These T cell receptor beta chains were read from a single sample in a study of blood T cell repertoires in COVID-19. The data were produced by immunoSEQ multiplex PCR, yet TCRdb's version contains in-frame clones alone and is incomplete. Of about 40,000 clones listed, roughly 80% were seen once; the top ten hold about 14%. Sequencing used peripheral blood. The receptors shown here come from a man aged 45-65 years with active or convalescent COVID-19. CDR3s include the opening cysteine and the closing phenylalanine or tryptophan. D genes are given only for firm matches. A row's size may be missing; if present it is once, few, many or a size class.

j_call,d_call,v_call,clone_size,cdr3_nt,cdr3_aa
TRBJ2-5,NA,TRBV3-1/TRBV3-2,NA,TGTGCCAGCAGCCAAGGGGCATTCCAAGAGACCCAGTACTTC,CASSQGAFQETQYF
TRBJ1-2,TRBD1,TRBV6-5,once,TGTGCCAGCAGCCGACGGATACAGGGGCACTATGGCTACACCTTC,CASSRRIQGHYGYTF
TRBJ1-1,TRBD1,TRBV4-2,few,TGTGCCAGCAGCCAAGCTTTTCAGGGGGTCATGAACACTGAAGCTTTCTTT,CASSQAFQGVMNTEAFF
TRBJ2-7,TRBD2,TRBV27,NA,TGTGCCAGCAGTTCCCGAGCGGGGGGGCCCTACGAGCAGTACTTC,CASSSRAGGPYEQYF
TRBJ1-1,TRBD1,TRBV12-3/TRBV12-4,NA,TGTGCCAGCACCCCGACAGGGCCGACTGAAGCTTTCTTT,CASTPTGPTEAFF
TRBJ2-7,NA,TRBV9,once,TGTGCCAGCAGCGAGGGGTCAGACTACGAGCAGTACTTC,CASSEGSDYEQYF
TRBJ1-3,TRBD1,TRBV4-1,NA,TGCGCCAGCAGCCAACCCGACAGGGATCCTGGAAACACCATATATTTT,CASSQPDRDPGNTIYF
TRBJ1-2,TRBD1,TRBV30,few,TGTGCCTGGAGACCTACCGGGACAGCCTATGGCTACACCTTC,CAWRPTGTAYGYTF
TRBJ1-5,TRBD1,TRBV6-5,few,TGTGCCAGCAGAACCAGGGGGTTTAGCAATCAGCCCCAGCATTTT,CASRTRGFSNQPQHF
TRBJ2-2,TRBD2,TRBV9,NA,TGTGCCAGCAGCGTAGGGTGGACTAGCGGGGGATCAGGGGAGCTGTTTTTT,CASSVGWTSGGSGELFF
TRBJ1-1,NA,TRBV5-6,NA,TGTGCCAGCAGCTTGGCACAGTTTAACACTGAAGCTTTCTTT,CASSLAQFNTEAFF
TRBJ1-1,TRBD1,TRBV12-5,NA,TGTGCTAGTGGTTTGCCAACAGGGGAGAGGTCCGCTTTCTTT,CASGLPTGERSAFF
TRBJ1-1,TRBD1,TRBV27,few,TGTGCCAGCAGTTACAGGGGCACTGAAGCTTTCTTT,CASSYRGTEAFF
TRBJ1-2,NA,TRBV3-1/TRBV3-2,NA,TGTGCCAGCAGCCAAGAACTTCTCTATGGCTACACCTTC,CASSQELLYGYTF
TRBJ2-7,TRBD1,TRBV5-5,NA,TGTGCCAGCAGCCGATACAGGGGTTCCCACGAGCAGTACTTC,CASSRYRGSHEQYF
TRBJ1-4,NA,TRBV6-1,NA,TGTGCCAGCAGTGAACTCCCCGCGATTAATGAAAAACTGTTTTTT,CASSELPAINEKLFF
TRBJ1-1,TRBD1,TRBV5-4,NA,TGTGCCAGCAGCCCCGGGCAGGGGGCGTGGGTTGTCACTGAAGCTTTCTTT,CASSPGQGAWVVTEAFF
TRBJ1-6,TRBD1,TRBV11-2,NA,TGTGCCAGCAGCCCACGACAGGGGGGAAATTCACCCCTCCACTTT,CASSPRQGGNSPLHF
TRBJ2-3,TRBD1,TRBV7-6,NA,TGTGCCAGCAGCCGTATCCCCGGACAGGGGACAGATACGCAGTATTTT,CASSRIPGQGTDTQYF
TRBJ2-5,TRBD2,TRBV2,NA,TGTGCCAGCAGTGAAATGGTAGCGGGGTACCAAGAGACCCAGTACTTC,CASSEMVAGYQETQYF
TRBJ1-2,TRBD1,TRBV9,NA,TGTGCCAGCAGCCTGGGGACAGGGGGCGCCGGCTATGGCTACACCTTC,CASSLGTGGAGYGYTF
TRBJ2-7,TRBD1,TRBV7-6,once,TGTGCCAGCAGCTTATATAGCAGAGGGACAGGGGGCGAGCAGTACTTC,CASSLYSRGTGGEQYF
TRBJ1-2,TRBD1,TRBV6-5,NA,TGTGCCAGCAGTTACTCGAATGTATACAGGGGTGGCTACACCTTC,CASSYSNVYRGGYTF
TRBJ2-1,NA,TRBV4-1,NA,TGCGCCAGCAGCCAAGATCCAGGACAAAACGTCGGTGAGCAGTTCTTC,CASSQDPGQNVGEQFF
TRBJ1-2,NA,TRBV7-3,NA,TGTGCCAGCAGCTTAAATCCCGGGTATGGCTACACCTTC,CASSLNPGYGYTF
TRBJ2-7,NA,TRBV2,NA,TGTGCCAGCAGTGAAGCTCTAGTAGCTTACTCCTACGAGCAGTACTTC,CASSEALVAYSYEQYF
TRBJ1-5,TRBD1,TRBV5-1,NA,TGCGCCAGCAGCTTGGAGGGACAGCGCAATCAGCCCCAGCATTTT,CASSLEGQRNQPQHF
TRBJ2-3,NA,TRBV20-1,NA,TGCAGTGCTAGGGCCACAGATACGCAGTATTTT,CSARATDTQYF
TRBJ1-2,NA,TRBV20-1,few,TGCAGTGCTAGTGTCCCTCGACAGTGGGGCTACACCTTC,CSASVPRQWGYTF
TRBJ1-2,TRBD1,TRBV30,NA,TGTGCCTGGAGTGCCCGGGACAGGGTGCGTGGCTACACCTTC,CAWSARDRVRGYTF
TRBJ1-5,NA,TRBV28,NA,TGTGCCAGCAGTTTTACGGGACAGCCCCAGCATTTT,CASSFTGQPQHF
TRBJ2-5,TRBD1,TRBV19,NA,TGTGCCAGCCGAGCCCAGGGGGTGGAGACCCAGTACTTC,CASRAQGVETQYF
TRBJ1-4,TRBD1,TRBV5-7,once,TGTGCCAGCAGCTTGGAGGGGACAGGGGAGGTGACTAATGAAAAACTGTTTTTT,CASSLEGTGEVTNEKLFF
TRBJ2-4,TRBD2,TRBV6-2/TRBV6-3,NA,TGTGCCAGCAGTCTGACTAGCGGGGCCAAAAACATTCAGTACTTC,CASSLTSGAKNIQYF
TRBJ1-6,NA,TRBV12-2,NA,TGTGCAAGTCGCCTCTCACTGGGGCCTCTAAATTCACCCCTCCACTTT,CASRLSLGPLNSPLHF
TRBJ1-4,NA,TRBV7-2,NA,TGTGCCAGCAGCTTAGAGGGGGTTACTAATGAAAAACTGTTTTTT,CASSLEGVTNEKLFF
TRBJ2-3,NA,TRBV30,NA,TGTGCCTGGACCCGAATCGGCGGAGATACGCAGTATTTT,CAWTRIGGDTQYF
TRBJ1-1,TRBD1,TRBV7-8,NA,TGTGCCAGCAGCAGGACCGACAGGGGCAACACTGAAGCTTTCTTT,CASSRTDRGNTEAFF
TRBJ1-6,TRBD1,TRBV12-5,NA,TGTGCTAGTGGTTTGACAGGGGAATCCTATAATTCACCCCTCCACTTT,CASGLTGESYNSPLHF
TRBJ2-1,TRBD2,TRBV2,NA,TGTGCCAGCAGTGAAGAGCGGGGCCCTTCCTACAATGAGCAGTTCTTC,CASSEERGPSYNEQFF
TRBJ2-1,TRBD2,TRBV11-2,NA,TGTGCCAGCAGCTTAGTACTAGCGGGGGGGCTTTTCTACAATGAGCAGTTCTTC,CASSLVLAGGLFYNEQFF
TRBJ1-6,TRBD1,TRBV19,NA,TGTGCCAGTAGTCCGTCGGACAGGGCGGATTCACCCCTCCACTTT,CASSPSDRADSPLHF
TRBJ1-5,TRBD1,TRBV11-2,once,TGTGCCAGCAGCTTGGGGACAGTTCAGCCCCAGCATTTT,CASSLGTVQPQHF
TRBJ2-3,NA,TRBV7-3,NA,TGTGCCAGCAGCTCCCAAGGGGGGGCGCCAGATACGCAGTATTTT,CASSSQGGAPDTQYF
TRBJ1-4,NA,TRBV11-2,once,TGTGCCAGCCGGCGAGGGGGGGGAACTAATGAAAAACTGTTTTTT,CASRRGGGTNEKLFF
TRBJ2-5,TRBD2,TRBV6-4,NA,TGTGCCAGCTCGGAAGTAGCGGGGGCTGGAGAGACCCAGTACTTC,CASSEVAGAGETQYF
TRBJ1-1,NA,TRBV5-1,NA,TGCGCCAGCAGCTTGTGGCAGAACACTGAAGCTTTCTTT,CASSLWQNTEAFF